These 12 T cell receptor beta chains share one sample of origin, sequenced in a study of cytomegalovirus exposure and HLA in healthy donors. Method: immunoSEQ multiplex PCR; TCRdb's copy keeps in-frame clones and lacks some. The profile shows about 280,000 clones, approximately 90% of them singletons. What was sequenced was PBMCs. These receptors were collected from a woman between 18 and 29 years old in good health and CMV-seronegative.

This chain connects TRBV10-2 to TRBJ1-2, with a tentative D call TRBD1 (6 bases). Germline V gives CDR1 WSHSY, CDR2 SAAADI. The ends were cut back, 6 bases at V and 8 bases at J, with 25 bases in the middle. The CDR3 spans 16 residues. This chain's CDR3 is CASSFSDRDTIGGYTF. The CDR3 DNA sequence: TGCGCCAGCAGCTTCTCAGACCGGGACACCATAGGCGGCTACACCTTC.

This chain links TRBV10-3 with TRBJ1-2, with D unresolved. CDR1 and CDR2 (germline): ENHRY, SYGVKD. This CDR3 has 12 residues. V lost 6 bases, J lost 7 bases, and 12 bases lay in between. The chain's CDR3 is CAISGDPGGYTF. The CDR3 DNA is TGTGCCATCAGCGGAGACCCGGGTGGCTACACCTTC.

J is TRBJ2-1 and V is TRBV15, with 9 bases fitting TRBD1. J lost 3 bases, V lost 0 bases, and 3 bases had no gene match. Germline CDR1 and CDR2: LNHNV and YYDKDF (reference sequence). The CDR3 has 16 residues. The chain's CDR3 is CATSRDGGQGYNEQFF. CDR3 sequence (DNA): TGTGCCACCAGCAGAGATGGGGGACAGGGCTACAATGAGCAGTTCTTC.

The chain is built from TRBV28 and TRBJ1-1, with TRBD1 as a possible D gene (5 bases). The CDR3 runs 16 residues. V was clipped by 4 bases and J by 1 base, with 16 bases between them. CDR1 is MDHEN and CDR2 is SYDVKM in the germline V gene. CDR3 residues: CASSSPFGGTNTEAFF. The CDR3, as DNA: TGTGCCAGCAGTTCCCCCTTTGGGGGGACGAACACTGAAGCTTTCTTT.

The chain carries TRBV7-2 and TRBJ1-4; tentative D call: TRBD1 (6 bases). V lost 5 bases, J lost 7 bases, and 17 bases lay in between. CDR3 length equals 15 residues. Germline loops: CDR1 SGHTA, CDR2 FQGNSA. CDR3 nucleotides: TGTGCCAGCAGCCTGGTTACAGGGACGGGTGAAAAACTGTTTTTT. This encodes CASSLVTGTGEKLFF.

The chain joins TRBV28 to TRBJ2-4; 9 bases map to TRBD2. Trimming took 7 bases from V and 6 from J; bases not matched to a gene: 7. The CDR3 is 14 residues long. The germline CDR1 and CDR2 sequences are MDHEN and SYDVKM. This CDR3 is CASNIAGAINIQYF. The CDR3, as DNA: TGTGCCAGCAATATAGCGGGAGCTATAAACATTCAGTACTTC.

The CDR3 protein is CASSLADSGAQYF. As DNA, the CDR3 is TGTGCCAGCAGCTTAGCCGACAGTGGGGCCCAGTACTTC. The gene calls are TRBV11-1 and TRBJ2-5; possibly TRBD1 for D (5 bases). The germline V gene has CDR1 SGHAT and CDR2 FQDESV (reference sequence). CDR3 size: 13 residues. V lost 0 bases and J lost 9, with 11 bases in between. Full variable domain (remainder filled in from reference TRBV11-1 and TRBJ2-5): EAEVAQSPRYKITEKSQAVAFWCDPISGHATLYWYRQILGQGPELLVQFQDESVVDDSQLPKDRFSAERLKGVDSTLKIQPAELGDSAMYLCASSLADSGAQYFGPGTRLLVL.

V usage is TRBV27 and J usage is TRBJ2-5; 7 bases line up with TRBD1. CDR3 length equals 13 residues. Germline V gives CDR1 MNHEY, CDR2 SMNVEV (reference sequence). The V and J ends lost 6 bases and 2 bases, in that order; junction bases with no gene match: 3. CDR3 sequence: CASRQGQQETQYF. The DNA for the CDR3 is TGTGCCAGCAGGCAGGGACAGCAAGAGACCCAGTACTTC.

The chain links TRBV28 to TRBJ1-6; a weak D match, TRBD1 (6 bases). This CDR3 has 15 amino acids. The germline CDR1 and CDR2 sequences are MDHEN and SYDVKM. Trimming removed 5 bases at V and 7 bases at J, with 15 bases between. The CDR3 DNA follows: TGTGCCAGCAGTCCGACGGGGGGCGCCAATTCACCCCTCCACTTT. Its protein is CASSPTGGANSPLHF.

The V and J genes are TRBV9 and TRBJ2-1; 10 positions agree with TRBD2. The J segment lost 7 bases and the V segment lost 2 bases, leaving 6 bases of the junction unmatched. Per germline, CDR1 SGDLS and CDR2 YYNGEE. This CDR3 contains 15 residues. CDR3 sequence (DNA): TGTGCCAGCAGCGTTAATAGCGGGAGGAATAATGAGCAGTTCTTC. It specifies CASSVNSGRNNEQFF.

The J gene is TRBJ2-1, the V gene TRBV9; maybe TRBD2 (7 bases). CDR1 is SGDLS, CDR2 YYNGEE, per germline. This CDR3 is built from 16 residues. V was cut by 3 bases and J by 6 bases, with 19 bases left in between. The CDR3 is CASSDSGDYFINEQFF. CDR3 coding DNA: TGTGCCAGCAGCGACTCAGGGGACTACTTCATCAATGAGCAGTTCTTC.

The CDR3 sequence: CASSYYQTSSGNTIYF. CDR3 nucleotide sequence: TGTGCCAGCAGCTACTACCAAACCAGCTCTGGAAACACCATATATTTT. This chain links TRBV11-2 with TRBJ1-3, with D uncertain. Trimming cost V 4 bases and J 0 bases, with 13 bases left between them. CDR3 length: 16 amino acids. Germline lookup yields CDR1 SGHAT and CDR2 FQNNGV.